This T cell receptor beta chain emerged from a study of blood T cell repertoires in COVID-19. The overall study: Italy, Spain and the United States were the sources of the convalescent and acute COVID-19 samples.

The data were produced by immunoSEQ multiplex PCR, yet TCRdb's version contains in-frame clones alone and is incomplete. The sample lists some 100,000 clones; 80% to 90% were seen once. Which cohort a participant joined came from the clinical history participants gave. The CDR3 consists of 14 residues. Trimming cost V 2 bases and J 4 bases, with 10 bases left between them. Per germline, CDR1 LGHDT and CDR2 YNNKEL (reference sequence). The V gene is TRBV3-1 (or the pseudogene TRBV3-2), the J gene TRBJ2-3; TRBD1 might be the D (6 bases). The TCR was taken from a woman in her fifties or sixties who had recovered from COVID-19. The specimen sequenced was PBMCs or T cells enriched from blood (not recorded which). The CDR3 sequence is CASSQQGIADTQYF. The CDR3, as DNA: TGTGCCAGCAGCCAACAGGGGATCGCAGATACGCAGTATTTT.